This entry lists 11 T cell receptor beta chains sequenced from one sample in a study of regulatory T cells in long-lasting Graves disease. To make TCR beta libraries, researchers used iRepertoire HTBI primers and Arm-PCR of CDR3 regions. Each CDR3 protein is one row after TCRdb ran MiXCR on the multiplex PCR reads. The sample contains hundreds of thousands of distinct CDR3 sequences, around 20% of which appear only once. Time point here: persistent/refractory GD, antithyroid drugs over 5 years with positive TRAb. Following extraction of RNA from PBMCs, that RNA was used to make the TCR library. Sequences were derived from peripheral blood mononuclear cells (PBMCs), sampled when the disease was refractory, from a patient treated with antithyroid drugs. The receptors originated from a female donor with Graves disease.

This clonotype was detected a few times. The chain combines TRBV14 with TRBJ2-7, with unresolved D. Per germline, CDR1 SGHDN and CDR2 FVKESK. Trimming cost V 0 bases and J 4 bases, with 4 bases left between them. The CDR3 is 12 residues long. The CDR3 sequence: CASSQDMYEQYF. As DNA, the CDR3 is TGTGCCAGCAGCCAAGACATGTACGAGCAGTACTTC.

This clonotype was detected a few times. The chain joins TRBV18 to TRBJ2-7, with D possibly matching TRBD1 (5 bases). This CDR3 has 13 residues. V was trimmed by 3 bases and J by 12 bases, leaving 18 bases between them. The germline CDR1 and CDR2 sequences are KGHSH and LQKENI. As DNA, the CDR3 is TGTGCCAGCTCACCGAAATACGACAGTTCATGGTACTTC. Encoded protein: CASSPKYDSSWYF.

The gene calls are TRBV20-1 and TRBJ2-7; possibly TRBD2 for D (5 bases). Germline CDR1 is DFQATT and CDR2 is SNEGSKA (reference sequence). Trimming stripped 1 base from V and 6 bases from J, with 10 bases between. The CDR3 sequence is 12 residues long. The CDR3 loop is CSARGLGSEQYF. CDR3 coding DNA: TGCAGTGCTAGAGGATTGGGGAGCGAGCAGTACTTC.

This clonotype was seen more than once but under ten times. A much larger clone is a single base away; this may be a read error. The chain has TRBV20-1 and TRBJ2-7; no clear D. The CDR3 totals 15 residues. V dropped 3 bases and J dropped 5 bases, with 20 bases sitting between them. The germline gives CDR1 DFQATT, CDR2 SNEGSKA (reference sequence). The chain's CDR3 is CSARTGFTDAHEQYF. DNA for the CDR3: TGCAGTGCTAGGACTGGATTTACAGACGCTCACGAGCAGTACTTC.

As DNA, the CDR3 is TGTGCCGGCGGACCTAGAATATCGGAGACCCAGTACTTC. It is translated as CAGGPRISETQYF. The V call is TRBV3-1, the J call TRBJ2-5; no clear D gene. The ends were cut back, 11 bases at V and 5 bases at J, with 18 bases in the middle. The CDR3 is 13 amino acids. Germline values: CDR1 LGHDT, CDR2 YNNKEL (reference sequence).

In this sample, this clonotype turned up many times. This chain joins TRBV12-3 or TRBV12-4 and TRBJ1-5; tentative D call: TRBD1 (5 bases). The CDR3 length is 17 residues. With 4 bases removed from V and 0 bases from J, the gap between germline ends came to 16 bases. CDR3 sequence: CASSYGRTYNSNQPQHF. CDR3 sequence (DNA): TGTGCCAGCAGTTATGGAAGGACATACAATAGCAATCAGCCCCAGCATTTT.

V gene TRBV11-2 combines with J gene TRBJ1-4; 8 positions agree with TRBD1. The CDR3 sequence is 15 residues long. Germline V CDR1 and CDR2: SGHAT, FQNNGV. V trimming: 5 bases; J trimming: 0 bases; junction bases outside the gene matches: 2. CDR3 sequence: CASSPDRATNEKLFF. CDR3 bases: TGTGCCAGCAGCCCGGACAGGGCAACTAATGAAAAACTGTTTTTT.

In this sample, this clonotype turned up many times. This chain connects TRBV29-1 to TRBJ2-5, with D perhaps TRBD2 (6 bases). The CDR3 is 12 amino acids. V gave up 4 bases and J gave up 5 bases, with 11 bases separating them. CDR1 is SQVTM, CDR2 ANQGSEA, per germline. CDR3 sequence (DNA): TGCAGCGTTGGGGACTGGCGGGAGACCCAGTACTTC. It specifies CSVGDWRETQYF. Full variable domain (outside the CDR3, taken from reference TRBV29-1 and TRBJ2-5): SAVISQKPSRDICQRGTSLTIQCQVDSQVTMMFWYRQQPGQSLTLIATANQGSEATYESGFVIDKFPISRPNLTFSTLTVSNMSPEDSSIYLCSVGDWRETQYFGPGTRLLVL.

V usage is TRBV7-8 and J usage is TRBJ2-3; unclear D gene. V lost 5 bases to trimming and J lost 4 bases, with 7 bases between them. Per the germline V gene, CDR1 is SGHVS and CDR2 is FQNEAQ. CDR3 size: 12 residues. The CDR3 reads CASSVVADTQYF. As DNA, the CDR3 is TGTGCCAGCAGCGTTGTGGCAGATACGCAGTATTTT.

This clonotype showed up just a few times. This CDR3 is CASSSREGATEAFF. The CDR3 nucleotides are TGCGCCAGCAGCTCCCGGGAGGGGGCCACTGAAGCTTTCTTT. The V call is TRBV5-1, the J call TRBJ1-1; 7 positions agree with TRBD1. With 3 bases clipped from V and 4 bases from J, the junction kept 6 bases outside the gene matches. CDR3 length equals 14 residues. The V gene's germline CDR1 is SGHRS and CDR2 YFSETQ.

The chain carries TRBV10-3 and TRBJ1-5; no clear D gene. V lost 6 bases and J 7 bases, leaving 19 bases between the germline ends. The CDR3 loop spans 15 amino acids. The V gene's germline CDR1 is ENHRY and CDR2 SYGVKD. In DNA form, the CDR3 reads TGTGCCATCAGCCCCGGATGGGAGGCAGGCCAGCCCCAGCATTTT. Its protein is CAISPGWEAGQPQHF.